The 15 T cell receptor beta chains below come from one sample, sequenced in a study of cytomegalovirus exposure and HLA in healthy donors. Measured with immunoSEQ multiplex PCR; TCRdb has only the in-frame clones, and not every one. The sample yields roughly 70,000 clones, around 97% seen once. Sequenced material: PBMCs. The source is a woman between 18 and 30 years old in good health and CMV-seropositive.

This chain uses TRBV28 with TRBJ1-1, with 12 bases aligning to TRBD1. CDR1 MDHEN and CDR2 SYDVKM come from the germline V gene. Unmatched junction bases numbered 10, after V lost 7 bases and J lost 10 bases. The CDR3 length is 14 residues. The DNA of the CDR3 is TGTGCCAGCATCCGACCCGGGACAGGGGGCATAGCTTTCTTT. Translated, it gives CASIRPGTGGIAFF.

This chain uses TRBV6-5 with TRBJ2-1, with TRBD2 identical over 11 bases. Losses at the gene ends were 6 bases for V and 2 bases for J; bases not matched to a gene: 3. The V gene's germline CDR1 is MNHEY and CDR2 SVGAGI. This CDR3 is built from 15 residues. The CDR3: CASRIAGGPYNEQFF. The CDR3 nucleotides read TGTGCCAGCAGGATAGCGGGAGGGCCCTACAATGAGCAGTTCTTC.

V and J are TRBV10-2 and TRBJ2-5; maybe TRBD2 (6 bases). The CDR3 is 15 amino acids. CDR1 WSHSY and CDR2 SAAADI come from the germline V gene. V dropped 5 bases and J dropped 5 bases, with 18 bases sitting between them. The CDR3 DNA follows: TGCGCCAGCAGTCTCGTCGCCAGGGAGGTGGAGACCCAGTACTTC. Translated, it gives CASSLVAREVETQYF.

The V and J genes are TRBV7-2 and TRBJ2-7, with TRBD2 identical over 8 bases. The V gene's germline CDR1 is SGHTA and CDR2 FQGNSA. The CDR3 length is 14 residues. V lost 0 bases to trimming and J lost 3 bases; unmatched junction nucleotides: 1. This CDR3 reads CASSLASGDYEQYF. The CDR3 DNA follows: TGTGCCAGCAGCTTAGCTAGCGGGGACTACGAGCAGTACTTC.

The J gene is TRBJ1-4, the V gene TRBV4-1, with a tentative D call TRBD1 (6 bases). The germline V and J ends were trimmed by 2 bases and 7 bases, with 11 bases remaining between them. The CDR3 covers 14 residues. Germline values: CDR1 MGHRA, CDR2 YSYEKL. CDR3 nucleotides: TGCGCCAGCAGCCAAAAGGGGGAGGGTGAAAAACTGTTTTTT. This codes for CASSQKGEGEKLFF.

The V call is TRBV29-1, the J call TRBJ2-3; 10 positions agree with TRBD2. Per the germline V gene, CDR1 is SQVTM and CDR2 is ANQGSEA. With V trimmed by 6 bases and J by 4 bases, 4 bases remained unmatched. The CDR3 is 13 residues long. The CDR3 DNA is TGCAGCGTCGCTAGCGGGAGTTCAGATACGCAGTATTTT. It encodes CSVASGSSDTQYF.

The chain has TRBV9 and TRBJ2-7; perhaps TRBD2 as D (6 bases). This CDR3 contains 14 residues. Germline CDR1 reads SGDLS; CDR2 reads YYNGEE. Trimming removed 0 bases at V and 3 bases at J, with 10 bases between. In DNA, the CDR3 is TGTGCCAGCAGCGTAGGGTCGGAGGGCTACGAGCAGTACTTC. Translation: CASSVGSEGYEQYF.

The V gene is TRBV27, the J gene TRBJ2-3; D uncertain. CDR3 length: 16 amino acids. Germline V gives CDR1 MNHEY, CDR2 SMNVEV (reference sequence). V was pared by 1 base and J by 2 bases, with 13 bases between. DNA for the CDR3: TGTGCCAGCAGTTTATTTGTCGGCGGTCTCACAGATACGCAGTATTTT. Amino acid sequence: CASSLFVGGLTDTQYF.

The chain combines TRBV9 with TRBJ2-5, with 7 bases aligning to TRBD1. CDR3 size: 14 residues. Germline loops: CDR1 SGDLS, CDR2 YYNGEE. Losses at the gene ends were 4 bases for V and 0 bases for J; bases not matched to a gene: 3. CDR3 sequence (DNA): TGTGCCAGCAGCACCGGGACAGACCAAGAGACCCAGTACTTC. Residues: CASSTGTDQETQYF. The full variable domain, in which reference TRBV9 and TRBJ2-5 provide the parts outside the CDR3, is DSGVTQTPKHLITATGQRVTLRCSPRSGDLSVYWYQQSLDQGLQFLIQYYNGEERAKGNILERFSAQQFPDLHSELNLSSLELGDSALYFCASSTGTDQETQYFGPGTRLLVL.

The rearrangement uses TRBV7-3 and TRBJ2-5; the D is unclear. Looked up from germline, CDR1 is SGHTA and CDR2 is FQGTGA. The CDR3 spans 14 residues. Trimming removed 4 bases at V and 1 base at J, with 10 bases between. This CDR3 is CASSSPGSQETQYF. The DNA of the CDR3 is TGTGCCAGCAGCTCCCCTGGCAGCCAAGAGACCCAGTACTTC.

This chain uses TRBV2 with TRBJ1-1; 9 bases agree with TRBD1. CDR1 is SNHLY, CDR2 FYNNEI, per germline. The V and J ends lost 5 bases and 11 bases, in that order; junction bases with no gene match: 9. The CDR3 totals 13 residues. The CDR3 DNA reads as TGTGCCAGCAGTTCGGGACAGGGCACGTTGGCTTTCTTT. Its protein is CASSSGQGTLAFF. Full variable domain (remainder filled in from reference TRBV2 and TRBJ1-1): EPEVTQTPSHQVTQMGQEVILRCVPISNHLYFYWYRQILGQKVEFLVSFYNNEISEKSEIFDDQFSVERPDGSNFTLKIRSTKLEDSAMYFCASSSGQGTLAFFGQGTRLTVV.

A single count supports this clone. The genes are TRBV6-6 and TRBJ2-3; D is uncertain. Trimming removed 0 bases from V and 3 bases from J, with 10 bases in between. The germline V gene has CDR1 MNHNY and CDR2 SVGAGI (reference sequence). The length of the CDR3 is 15 residues. The CDR3 protein is CASSYSTTETDTQYF. For the CDR3, the DNA is TGTGCCAGCAGTTACTCGACGACGGAGACAGATACGCAGTATTTT.

The chain carries TRBV10-3 and TRBJ2-2, with a tentative D call TRBD1 (6 bases). CDR3 length: 15 amino acids. The germline gives CDR1 ENHRY, CDR2 SYGVKD. Trimming cost V 6 bases and J 1 base, with 12 bases left between them. The CDR3 region is CAIRRPGQNTGELFF. The CDR3 DNA reads TGTGCCATCAGGAGGCCGGGACAGAACACCGGGGAGCTGTTTTTT.

This sequence joins TRBV6-1 and TRBJ2-1; D is perhaps TRBD1 (6 bases). The V end was cut by 6 bases, the J end by 4 bases, with 10 bases between. CDR1 and CDR2 from the germline V gene are MNHNS and SASEGT. This CDR3 contains 13 residues. The CDR3 bases are TGTGCCAGCAGGCCCACAGGGTACAATGAGCAGTTCTTC. Encoded protein: CASRPTGYNEQFF.

This chain links TRBV5-8 with TRBJ2-3; no definite D call. Trimming took off 6 bases at V and 3 bases at J, with 8 bases between the two ends. The germline V gene has CDR1 SGHTS and CDR2 YDEGEE. The CDR3 sequence is 12 residues long. CDR3 coding DNA: TGTGCCAGCAACAAGAGGACAGATACGCAGTATTTT. Protein sequence: CASNKRTDTQYF.